Shown below are 9 T cell receptor beta chains from a single sample sequenced in a study of blood T cell repertoires in COVID-19 (dated by TCRdb to 2018 to 2020). The method was the immunoSEQ multiplex PCR assay. The source is immuneACCESS, and TCRdb retained only in-frame sequences with V and J called. Part of the clones is not carried over; for the studies checked, unresolved V genes explain less than half of this, and the remainder is unexplained. The sample table holds approximately 86,000 clones, of which around four fifths were seen once. In total, the top ten clones hold 3.4% of the sample. The sequenced sample consisted of peripheral blood. The source is a man in his fifties or sixties with acute or convalescent COVID-19.

This clone was counted a single time. This chain links TRBV7-2 with TRBJ1-1; 8 bases are a match to TRBD1. Trimming at V came to 5 bases and at J to 5 bases, leaving 7 bases not matched to a gene. CDR3 length: 14 residues. In germline, CDR1 is SGHTA, CDR2 FQGNSA. CDR3 sequence (DNA): TGTGCCAGCAGCCTCGTCAGGGGGCTGACTGAAGCTTTCTTT. Translated: CASSLVRGLTEAFF.

The chain couples TRBV18 to TRBJ2-3, with TRBD2 matching 9 bases. Trimming removed 1 base from V and 4 bases from J; junction bases left unmatched: 6. There are 16 residues in the CDR3. The germline V gene encodes CDR1 KGHSH and CDR2 LQKENI. Here the CDR3 reads CASSPRRAGGPDTQYF. CDR3 nucleotides: TGTGCCAGCTCACCACGTCGGGCGGGAGGGCCAGATACGCAGTATTTT.

The chain couples TRBV20-1 to TRBJ2-2; 10 bases fit TRBD2. J lost 6 bases, V lost 3 bases, and 13 bases had no gene match. This CDR3 is built from 17 residues. Germline V gives CDR1 DFQATT, CDR2 SNEGSKA (reference sequence). The CDR3 here is CSASKLAGNWKAGELFF. The CDR3 nucleotides are TGCAGTGCTAGTAAACTAGCGGGAAATTGGAAAGCCGGGGAGCTGTTTTTT.

This chain connects TRBV4-1 to TRBJ2-5; the match to TRBD2 covers 8 bases. Germline V lookup: CDR1 MGHRA, CDR2 YSYEKL. The V segment lost 4 bases and the J segment 5 bases; nucleotides outside the gene matches: 9. There are 15 residues in the CDR3. In nucleotides, the CDR3 is TGCGCCAGCAGCCCTACTAGCGGCAGCTTGGAGACCCAGTACTTC. This codes for CASSPTSGSLETQYF.

This clone was observed a few times. The chain links TRBV27 to TRBJ1-1, with D maybe TRBD1 (6 bases). Germline values: CDR1 MNHEY, CDR2 SMNVEV (reference sequence). The CDR3 has 13 amino acids. V lost 8 bases and J lost 2, with 12 bases in between. CDR3 in amino acids: CASRTAPNTEAFF. In DNA, the CDR3 is TGTGCCAGCCGGACAGCCCCCAACACTGAAGCTTTCTTT.

The rearrangement links TRBV4-2 to TRBJ2-2; D unclear. V lost 1 base and J lost 5, with 14 bases in between. Germline V CDR1 and CDR2: LGHNA, YNFKEQ. This CDR3 has 16 residues. The CDR3 nucleotides read TGTGCCAGCAGCCAAGTCCCCGGGTTGCCGACCGGGGAGCTGTTTTTT. It translates to CASSQVPGLPTGELFF.

The chain joins TRBV18 to TRBJ2-1; unclear D gene. There are 15 residues in the CDR3. The germline V gene encodes CDR1 KGHSH and CDR2 LQKENI. V was cut by 0 bases and J by 0 bases, with 6 bases left in between. The CDR3 DNA is TGTGCCAGCTCACCACCGGCTAGCTCCTACAATGAGCAGTTCTTC. This encodes CASSPPASSYNEQFF.

The V call is TRBV9, the J call TRBJ2-5; D possibly corresponds to TRBD2 (5 bases). Trimming left V 2 bases short and J 5 bases short, with 10 bases between. The CDR3 loop spans 13 amino acids. The germline V gene has CDR1 SGDLS and CDR2 YYNGEE. The CDR3 reads CASSVASRETQYF. The CDR3 DNA follows: TGTGCCAGCAGCGTTGCTAGCAGGGAGACCCAGTACTTC.

The chain is built from TRBV12-3 or TRBV12-4 and TRBJ1-5; possible D gene TRBD1, 5 bases. The CDR3 sequence is 12 residues long. V lost 6 bases and J 7 bases, leaving 10 bases between the germline ends. CDR3 sequence: CASRPPGQPQHF. The CDR3 coding sequence is TGTGCCAGCAGGCCCCCAGGGCAGCCCCAGCATTTT.